A selection of T cell receptor beta chains follows, all from one sample in a study of blood T cell repertoires in COVID-19. Here immunoSEQ multiplex PCR was the method, and the copy in TCRdb shows in-frame clones only, minus some. The data hold some 100,000 clones, with over 65% observed a single time. Material: peripheral blood. These receptor sequences come from a woman aged 55-75 years with acute or convalescent COVID-19. The CDR3 runs from the conserved cysteine through the conserved F or W. D genes are given only for firm matches. Expanded clones are given a class, and other clones once, few, many or no size at all.

j_gene: TRBJ2-7; v_gene: TRBV4-1; len: 16; d_gene: TRBD2; abundance: .; CDR3nt: TGCGCCAGCAGCCAAGATAAAGCGGCTAGCGGGGGGATGCGGTACTTC; CDR3aa: CASSQDKAASGGMRYF
j_gene: TRBJ1-3; v_gene: TRBV30; len: 15; d_gene: .; abundance: few; CDR3nt: TGTGCCTGGAGTAGGGACACCTTCTCTGGAAACACCATATATTTT; CDR3aa: CAWSRDTFSGNTIYF
j_gene: TRBJ1-2; v_gene: TRBV10-3; len: 11; d_gene: .; abundance: .; CDR3nt: TGTGCCGCCGGTCGGCCGGGTAGCTACACCTTC; CDR3aa: CAAGRPGSYTF
j_gene: TRBJ1-1; v_gene: TRBV27; len: 16; d_gene: TRBD1; abundance: few; CDR3nt: TGTGCCAGCAGTTCCAGACTACAGGGGGGATACACTGAAGCTTTCTTT; CDR3aa: CASSSRLQGGYTEAFF
j_gene: TRBJ2-7; v_gene: TRBV9; len: 13; d_gene: TRBD1; abundance: .; CDR3nt: TGTGCCAGCAGCGGAACCACAGGGGACGAGCAGTACTTC; CDR3aa: CASSGTTGDEQYF
j_gene: TRBJ2-7; v_gene: TRBV10-3; len: 15; d_gene: TRBD1; abundance: .; CDR3nt: TGTGCCCTCGGGAGCAGTGCCAGGGGGCGGTACGAGCAGTACTTC; CDR3aa: CALGSSARGRYEQYF
j_gene: TRBJ2-7; v_gene: TRBV4-1; len: 19; d_gene: TRBD1; abundance: .; CDR3nt: TGCGCCAGCAGCCAAGAAGTGGGGGCTGTTGGACAGGGGTTTTACGAGCAGTACTTC; CDR3aa: CASSQEVGAVGQGFYEQYF
j_gene: TRBJ2-2; v_gene: TRBV24-1; len: 14; d_gene: .; abundance: .; CDR3nt: TGTGCCACCAGTTCCTCGGCAGGGGTCGGGGAGCTGTTTTTT; CDR3aa: CATSSSAGVGELFF
j_gene: TRBJ2-7; v_gene: TRBV29-1; len: 12; d_gene: .; abundance: large; CDR3nt: TGCAGCGTTGCTGGGAGCTCCTACGAGCAGTACTTC; CDR3aa: CSVAGSSYEQYF
j_gene: TRBJ1-1; v_gene: TRBV18; len: 17; d_gene: .; abundance: .; CDR3nt: TGTGCCAGCTCACCCTTGACCCGACAGGACTTAGGGACTGAAGCTTTCTTT; CDR3aa: CASSPLTRQDLGTEAFF
j_gene: TRBJ2-3; v_gene: TRBV28; len: 16; d_gene: TRBD2; abundance: .; CDR3nt: TGTGCCAGCAGTTTAATGGGGGGGGGTAGGTCAGATACGCAGTATTTT; CDR3aa: CASSLMGGGRSDTQYF
j_gene: TRBJ2-1; v_gene: TRBV27; len: 17; d_gene: TRBD2; abundance: .; CDR3nt: TGTGCCAGCAGCGATACCCGGACTAGCGGTCTCTACAATGAGCAGTTCTTC; CDR3aa: CASSDTRTSGLYNEQFF
j_gene: TRBJ2-2; v_gene: TRBV7-9; len: 19; d_gene: TRBD1; abundance: .; CDR3nt: TGTGCCAGCAGCTCCCGGGCCCCGGGACAGGGGGCGGATACCGGGGAGCTGTTTTTT; CDR3aa: CASSSRAPGQGADTGELFF
j_gene: TRBJ1-2; v_gene: TRBV6-5; len: 14; d_gene: .; abundance: .; CDR3nt: TGTGCCAGCAGTTACACCCGACATTTCTATGGCTACACCTTC; CDR3aa: CASSYTRHFYGYTF
j_gene: TRBJ2-4; v_gene: TRBV7-2; len: 15; d_gene: .; abundance: .; CDR3nt: TGTGCCAGCAGCTTAGACACGGGGGACGTTTACATTCAGTACTTC; CDR3aa: CASSLDTGDVYIQYF
j_gene: TRBJ2-2; v_gene: TRBV3-1/TRBV3-2; len: 14; d_gene: .; abundance: .; CDR3nt: TGTGCCAGCAGCCAAGGACAGCTCACCGGGGAGCTGTTTTTT; CDR3aa: CASSQGQLTGELFF
j_gene: TRBJ2-7; v_gene: TRBV7-2; len: 14; d_gene: .; abundance: .; CDR3nt: TGTGCCAGCAGCCCCCCGGCCGACGGGTACGAGCAGTACTTC; CDR3aa: CASSPPADGYEQYF
j_gene: TRBJ2-7; v_gene: TRBV6-5; len: 14; d_gene: TRBD1; abundance: .; CDR3nt: TGTGCCAGCAGATTGGACAGGAGCAGGGACGAGCAGTACTTC; CDR3aa: CASRLDRSRDEQYF
j_gene: TRBJ2-1; v_gene: TRBV24-1; len: 14; d_gene: .; abundance: .; CDR3nt: TGTGCCACCAGTGAAGCGAGCTCCTACAATGAGCAGTTCTTC; CDR3aa: CATSEASSYNEQFF
j_gene: TRBJ1-5; v_gene: TRBV6-2/TRBV6-3; len: 15; d_gene: .; abundance: .; CDR3nt: TGTGCCAGCAGTTACGGAGGGGCGGACAATCAGCCCCAGCATTTT; CDR3aa: CASSYGGADNQPQHF
j_gene: TRBJ2-7; v_gene: TRBV5-1; len: 14; d_gene: .; abundance: .; CDR3nt: TGCGCCAGCTCTACCTACGGGACAATTTACGAGCAGTACTTC; CDR3aa: CASSTYGTIYEQYF
j_gene: TRBJ1-5; v_gene: TRBV28; len: 12; d_gene: .; abundance: .; CDR3nt: TGTGCCAGCAGTTCGGTGAATCAGCCCCAGCATTTT; CDR3aa: CASSSVNQPQHF
j_gene: TRBJ1-1; v_gene: TRBV7-9; len: 14; d_gene: .; abundance: .; CDR3nt: TGTGCCAGCAGGCCTAACAGGGACGACACTGAAGCTTTCTTT; CDR3aa: CASRPNRDDTEAFF
j_gene: TRBJ1-2; v_gene: TRBV28; len: 13; d_gene: .; abundance: .; CDR3nt: TGTGCCAGCAGTCGGGGTCCGGATATGGGCTACACCTTC; CDR3aa: CASSRGPDMGYTF
j_gene: TRBJ1-4; v_gene: TRBV7-9; len: 15; d_gene: .; abundance: once; CDR3nt: TGTGCCAGCAGCGGATCGGGGGGCGCAGGTGAAAAACTGTTTTTT; CDR3aa: CASSGSGGAGEKLFF
j_gene: TRBJ1-3; v_gene: TRBV7-9; len: 14; d_gene: .; abundance: .; CDR3nt: TGTGCCAGCAGCGTACCCAAGCTAGGAAACACCATATATTTT; CDR3aa: CASSVPKLGNTIYF
j_gene: TRBJ2-7; v_gene: TRBV28; len: 14; d_gene: .; abundance: .; CDR3nt: TGTGCCAGCAGTTTATTGACAGTTTCCTACGAGCAGTACTTC; CDR3aa: CASSLLTVSYEQYF
j_gene: TRBJ2-1; v_gene: TRBV19; len: 11; d_gene: .; abundance: .; CDR3nt: TGTGCCAGTAGGAAAGAGAATGAGCAGTTCTTC; CDR3aa: CASRKENEQFF
j_gene: TRBJ2-7; v_gene: TRBV18; len: 15; d_gene: TRBD2; abundance: .; CDR3nt: TGTGCCAGCTCACCACGTGCTAGCGGGGCTTACGAGCAGTACTTC; CDR3aa: CASSPRASGAYEQYF
j_gene: TRBJ2-7; v_gene: TRBV12-5; len: 13; d_gene: TRBD1; abundance: once; CDR3nt: TGTGCTAGTGGCAGTCAGACAGGGTCGTCGCAGTACTTC; CDR3aa: CASGSQTGSSQYF
j_gene: TRBJ2-1; v_gene: TRBV5-8; len: 16; d_gene: .; abundance: few; CDR3nt: TGTGCCAGCAGCGGGGGGTGGGGCCTTTTGAACAATGAGCAGTTCTTC; CDR3aa: CASSGGWGLLNNEQFF
j_gene: TRBJ2-4; v_gene: TRBV7-2; len: 16; d_gene: .; abundance: .; CDR3nt: TGTGCCAGCAGCTCGGGACTTATCTTAGCCAAAAACATTCAGTACTTC; CDR3aa: CASSSGLILAKNIQYF
j_gene: TRBJ2-1; v_gene: TRBV3-1/TRBV3-2; len: 16; d_gene: TRBD2; abundance: .; CDR3nt: TGTGCCAGCAGCCAAGTGGGACTAGGGAGGCGTGATGAGCAGTTCTTC; CDR3aa: CASSQVGLGRRDEQFF
j_gene: TRBJ2-6; v_gene: TRBV12-5; len: 17; d_gene: TRBD1; abundance: once; CDR3nt: TGTGCTAGTGGTTTTTATCCGACAGGGGCTGGGGCCAACGTCCTGACTTTC; CDR3aa: CASGFYPTGAGANVLTF
j_gene: TRBJ2-1; v_gene: TRBV24-1; len: 16; d_gene: .; abundance: .; CDR3nt: TGTGCCACCAGTGATAGCACTAAGAGCTCCTACAATGAGCAGTTCTTC; CDR3aa: CATSDSTKSSYNEQFF
j_gene: TRBJ1-1; v_gene: TRBV7-9; len: 15; d_gene: .; abundance: .; CDR3nt: TGTGCCAGCAGCTTAGCTATGGGAGTGAACACTGAAGCTTTCTTT; CDR3aa: CASSLAMGVNTEAFF
j_gene: TRBJ2-7; v_gene: TRBV27; len: 14; d_gene: .; abundance: .; CDR3nt: TGTGCCAGCAGGGGGCCTAAGCAGGGGTACGAGCAGTACTTC; CDR3aa: CASRGPKQGYEQYF
j_gene: TRBJ1-1; v_gene: TRBV18; len: 17; d_gene: TRBD1; abundance: .; CDR3nt: TGTGCCAGCTCACCACCGGGACAGGGTATCGTGAACACTGAAGCTTTCTTT; CDR3aa: CASSPPGQGIVNTEAFF